The source of this T cell receptor (beta chain) is a study of blood T cell repertoires in COVID-19. Study background: Acute and convalescent COVID-19 samples came from the United States, Italy and Spain. PBMCs, B-cell-depleted T cells, or T cells provided the cDNA or gDNA that made up the material.

This CDR3 spans 14 amino acids. The germline CDR1 and CDR2 sequences are MNHEY and SVGAGI. The V end was cut by 6 bases, the J end by 3 bases, with 14 bases between. This clone was found a few times. Per the original methods: Amplification from reference gene primers served as the basis for estimated nucleated cell counts. TCRdb's copy holds only in-frame clones and misses some; the assay was immunoSEQ multiplex PCR. V and J calls and clone size are given by that table; D and trimming were obtained from the DNA. Here the sample spans 80,000 or so clones, around 80% being singletons. This chain connects TRBV6-5 to TRBJ1-2; possibly TRBD1 for D (6 bases). What was sequenced was peripheral blood. The source is a human donor in a cohort sampled during active COVID-19. CDR3 loop: CASRPGGAHYGYTF. In nucleotides, the CDR3 is TGTGCCAGCAGGCCGGGGGGCGCTCACTATGGCTACACCTTC.